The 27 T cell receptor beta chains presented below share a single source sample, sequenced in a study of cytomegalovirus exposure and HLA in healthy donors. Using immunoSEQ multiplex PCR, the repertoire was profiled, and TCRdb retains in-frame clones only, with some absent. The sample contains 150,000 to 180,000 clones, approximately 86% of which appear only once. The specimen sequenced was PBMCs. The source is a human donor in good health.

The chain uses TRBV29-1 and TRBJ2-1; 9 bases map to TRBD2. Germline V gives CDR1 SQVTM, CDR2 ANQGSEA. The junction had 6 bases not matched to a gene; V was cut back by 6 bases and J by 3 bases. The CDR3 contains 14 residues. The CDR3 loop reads CSVRLAEIYNEQFF. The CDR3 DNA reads TGCAGCGTCCGACTAGCGGAAATCTACAATGAGCAGTTCTTC.

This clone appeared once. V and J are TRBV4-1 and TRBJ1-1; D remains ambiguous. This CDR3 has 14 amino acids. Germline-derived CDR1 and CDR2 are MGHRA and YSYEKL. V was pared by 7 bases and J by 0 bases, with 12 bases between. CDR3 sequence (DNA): TGCGCCAGCATCGACCTACAGCTGAACACTGAAGCTTTCTTT. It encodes CASIDLQLNTEAFF.

In DNA, the CDR3 is TGTGCCAGCAGTTTTCGAGGGGATACGCAGTATTTT. It translates to CASSFRGDTQYF. The rearrangement joins TRBV27 to TRBJ2-3; D is possibly TRBD2 (5 bases). The germline V gene has CDR1 MNHEY and CDR2 SMNVEV (reference sequence). This CDR3 region has 12 residues. The germline V and J ends were trimmed by 3 bases and 6 bases, with 7 bases remaining between them.

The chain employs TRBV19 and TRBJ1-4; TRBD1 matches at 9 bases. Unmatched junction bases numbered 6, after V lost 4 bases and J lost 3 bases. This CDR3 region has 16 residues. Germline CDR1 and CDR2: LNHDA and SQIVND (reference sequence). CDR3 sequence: CASSKGTGRPNEKLFF. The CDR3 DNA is TGTGCCAGTAGTAAGGGGACAGGGCGGCCTAATGAAAAACTGTTTTTT.

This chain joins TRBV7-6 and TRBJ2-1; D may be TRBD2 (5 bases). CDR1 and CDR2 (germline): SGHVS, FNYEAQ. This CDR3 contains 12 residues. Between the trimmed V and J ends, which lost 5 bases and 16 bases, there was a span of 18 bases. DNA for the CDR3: TGTGCCAGCAGCAAAATTCTCGACGGACTTTTCTTC. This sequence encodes CASSKILDGLFF.

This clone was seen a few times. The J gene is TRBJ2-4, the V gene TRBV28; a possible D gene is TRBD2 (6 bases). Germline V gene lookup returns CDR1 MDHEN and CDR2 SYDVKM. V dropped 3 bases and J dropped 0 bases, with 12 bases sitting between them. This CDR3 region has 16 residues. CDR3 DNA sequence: TGTGCCAGCAGTTTGTCGGGGGACTTAGCCAAAAACATTCAGTACTTC. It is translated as CASSLSGDLAKNIQYF.

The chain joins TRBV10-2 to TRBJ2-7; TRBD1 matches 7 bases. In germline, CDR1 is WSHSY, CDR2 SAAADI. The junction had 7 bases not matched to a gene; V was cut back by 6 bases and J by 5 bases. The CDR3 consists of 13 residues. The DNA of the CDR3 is TGCGCCAGCAGGAGTCAGGGGGTAAACGAGCAGTACTTC. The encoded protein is CASRSQGVNEQYF.

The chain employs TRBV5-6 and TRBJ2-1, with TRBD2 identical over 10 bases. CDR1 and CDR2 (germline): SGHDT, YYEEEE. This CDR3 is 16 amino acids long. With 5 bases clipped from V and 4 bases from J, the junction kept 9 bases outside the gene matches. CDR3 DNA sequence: TGTGCCAGCAGTCCTCCGGGACTAGCGAAATACAATGAGCAGTTCTTC. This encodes CASSPPGLAKYNEQFF.

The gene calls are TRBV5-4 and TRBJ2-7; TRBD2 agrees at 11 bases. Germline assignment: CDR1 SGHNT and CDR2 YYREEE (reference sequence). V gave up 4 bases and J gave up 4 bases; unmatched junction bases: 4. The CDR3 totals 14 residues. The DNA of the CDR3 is TGTGCCAGCAGCGTAGGGACTAGCGGATACGAGCAGTACTTC. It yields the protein CASSVGTSGYEQYF.

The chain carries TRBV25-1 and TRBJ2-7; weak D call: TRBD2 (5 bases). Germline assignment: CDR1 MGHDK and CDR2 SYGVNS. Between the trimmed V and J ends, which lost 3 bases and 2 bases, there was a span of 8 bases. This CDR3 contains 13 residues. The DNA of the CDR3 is TGTGCCAGCAGTGACCTCGGGGCCTACGAGCAGTACTTC. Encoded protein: CASSDLGAYEQYF.

CDR3 DNA sequence: TGTGCCAGCAACGAAATCCGGGACAGGGTTTCAGATACGCAGTATTTT. Protein sequence: CASNEIRDRVSDTQYF. The chain links TRBV11-2 to TRBJ2-3, with 9 bases fitting TRBD1. The CDR3 runs to 16 residues. The V and J ends lost 7 bases and 4 bases, in that order; junction bases with no gene match: 12. Germline CDR1 SGHAT, CDR2 FQNNGV. The whole variable domain, filled in from reference TRBV11-2 and TRBJ2-3, reads EAGVAQSPRYKIIEKRQSVAFWCNPISGHATLYWYQQILGQGPKLLIQFQNNGVVDDSQLPKDRFSAERLKGVDSTLKIQPAKLEDSAVYLCASNEIRDRVSDTQYFGPGTRLTVL.

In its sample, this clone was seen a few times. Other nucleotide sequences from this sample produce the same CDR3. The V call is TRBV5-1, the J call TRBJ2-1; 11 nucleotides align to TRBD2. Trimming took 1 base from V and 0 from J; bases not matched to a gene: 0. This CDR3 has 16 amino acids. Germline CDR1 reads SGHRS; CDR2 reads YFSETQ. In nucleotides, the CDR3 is TGCGCCAGCAGCTTGACTAGCGGGAGCTCCTACAATGAGCAGTTCTTC. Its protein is CASSLTSGSSYNEQFF.

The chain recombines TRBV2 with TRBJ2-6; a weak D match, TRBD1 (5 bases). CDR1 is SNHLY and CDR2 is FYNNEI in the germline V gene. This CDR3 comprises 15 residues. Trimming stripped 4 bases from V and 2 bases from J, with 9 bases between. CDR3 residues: CASSASGTGANVLTF. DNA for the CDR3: TGTGCCAGCAGTGCCTCAGGGACTGGGGCCAACGTCCTGACTTTC.

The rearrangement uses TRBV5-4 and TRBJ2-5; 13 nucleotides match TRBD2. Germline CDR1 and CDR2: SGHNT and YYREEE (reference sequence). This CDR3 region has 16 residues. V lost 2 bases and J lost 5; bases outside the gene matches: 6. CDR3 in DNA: TGTGCCAGCAGCTTTACTAGCGGGAGGGCCTGGGAGACCCAGTACTTC. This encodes CASSFTSGRAWETQYF.

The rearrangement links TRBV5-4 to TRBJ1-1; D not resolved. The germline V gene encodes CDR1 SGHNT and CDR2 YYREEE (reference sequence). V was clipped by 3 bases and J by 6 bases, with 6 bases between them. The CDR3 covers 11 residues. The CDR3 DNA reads TGTGCCAGCAGCTCGTCGGCTGAAGCTTTCTTT. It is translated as CASSSSAEAFF.

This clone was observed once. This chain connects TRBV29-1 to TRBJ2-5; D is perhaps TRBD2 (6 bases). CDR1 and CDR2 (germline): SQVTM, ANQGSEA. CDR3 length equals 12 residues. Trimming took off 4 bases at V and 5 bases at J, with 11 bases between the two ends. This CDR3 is CSVAGLAETQYF. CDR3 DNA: TGCAGCGTTGCAGGCCTAGCGGAGACCCAGTACTTC.

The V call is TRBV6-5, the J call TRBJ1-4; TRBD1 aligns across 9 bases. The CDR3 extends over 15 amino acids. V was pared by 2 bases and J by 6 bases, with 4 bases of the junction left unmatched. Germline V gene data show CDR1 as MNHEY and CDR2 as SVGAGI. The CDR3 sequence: CASSYRQGGYEKLFF. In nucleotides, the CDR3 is TGTGCCAGCAGTTACCGACAGGGGGGTTATGAAAAACTGTTTTTT.

The CDR3 DNA sequence: TGTGCCAGCAGTGCTAGCGGAAACTCCTTCTACGAGCAGTACTTC. Translating it yields CASSASGNSFYEQYF. The genes are TRBV6-1 and TRBJ2-7, with 7 bases matching TRBD2. This CDR3 contains 15 residues. Losses at the gene ends were 4 bases for V and 3 bases for J; bases not matched to a gene: 9. Looked up from germline, CDR1 is MNHNS and CDR2 is SASEGT.

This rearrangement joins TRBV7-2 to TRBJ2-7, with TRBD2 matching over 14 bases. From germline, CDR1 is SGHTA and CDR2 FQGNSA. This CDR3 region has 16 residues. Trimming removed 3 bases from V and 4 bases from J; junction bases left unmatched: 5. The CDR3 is CASSFSGTSGSYEQYF. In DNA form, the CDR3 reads TGTGCCAGCAGCTTTTCCGGGACTAGCGGGAGTTACGAGCAGTACTTC.

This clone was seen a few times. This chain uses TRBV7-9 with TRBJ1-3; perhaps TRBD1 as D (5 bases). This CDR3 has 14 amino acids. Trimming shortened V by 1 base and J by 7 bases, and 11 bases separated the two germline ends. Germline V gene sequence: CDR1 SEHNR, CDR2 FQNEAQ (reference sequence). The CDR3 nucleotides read TGTGCCAGCAGCTTAGGTACAGGATCGAACACCATATATTTT. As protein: CASSLGTGSNTIYF.

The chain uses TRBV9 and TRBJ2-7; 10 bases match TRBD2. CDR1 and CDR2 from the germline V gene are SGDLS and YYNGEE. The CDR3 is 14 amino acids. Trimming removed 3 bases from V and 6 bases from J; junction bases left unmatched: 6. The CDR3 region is CASSGPAGGREQYF. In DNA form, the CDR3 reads TGTGCCAGCAGCGGCCCAGCGGGGGGGCGCGAGCAGTACTTC.

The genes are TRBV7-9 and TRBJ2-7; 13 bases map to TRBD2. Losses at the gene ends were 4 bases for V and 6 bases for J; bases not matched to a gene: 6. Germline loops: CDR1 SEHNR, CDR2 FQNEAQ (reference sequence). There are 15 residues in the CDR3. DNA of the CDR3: TGTGCCAGCAGCTCAACTAGCGGGGGGGCCTTCGAGCAGTACTTC. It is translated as CASSSTSGGAFEQYF.

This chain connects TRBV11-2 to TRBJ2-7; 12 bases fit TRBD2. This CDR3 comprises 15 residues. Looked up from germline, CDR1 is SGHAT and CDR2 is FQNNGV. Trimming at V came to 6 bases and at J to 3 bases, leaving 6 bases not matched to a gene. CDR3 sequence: CASRHRLAGDYEQYF. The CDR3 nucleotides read TGTGCCAGCAGGCACCGACTAGCGGGGGACTACGAGCAGTACTTC.

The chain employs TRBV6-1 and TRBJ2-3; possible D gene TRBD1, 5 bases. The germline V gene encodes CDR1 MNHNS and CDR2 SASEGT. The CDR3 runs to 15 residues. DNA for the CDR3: TGTGCAAGCCAGGGATCGGAGTTTGGCACAGATACGCAGTATTTT. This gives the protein CASQGSEFGTDTQYF.

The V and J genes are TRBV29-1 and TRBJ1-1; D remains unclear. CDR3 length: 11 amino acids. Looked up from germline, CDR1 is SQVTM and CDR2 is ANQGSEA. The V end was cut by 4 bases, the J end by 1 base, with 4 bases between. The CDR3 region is CSVGANTEAFF. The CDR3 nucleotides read TGCAGCGTTGGAGCGAACACTGAAGCTTTCTTT.

CDR3 coding DNA: TGTGCCAGCACAGGACAGCTTCAAGTTAACTATGGCTACACCTTC. This codes for CASTGQLQVNYGYTF. The J gene is TRBJ1-2, the V gene TRBV2; D is possibly TRBD1 (6 bases). From germline, CDR1 is SNHLY and CDR2 FYNNEI. The V end was cut by 7 bases, the J end by 1 base, with 16 bases between. This CDR3 spans 15 amino acids.

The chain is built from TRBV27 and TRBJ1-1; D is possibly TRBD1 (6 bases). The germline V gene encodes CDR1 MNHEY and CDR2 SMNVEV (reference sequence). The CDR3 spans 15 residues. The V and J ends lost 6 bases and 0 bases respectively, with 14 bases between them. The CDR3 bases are TGTGCCAGCAGCGTAAAAGGACAGCTGAACACTGAAGCTTTCTTT. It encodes CASSVKGQLNTEAFF.